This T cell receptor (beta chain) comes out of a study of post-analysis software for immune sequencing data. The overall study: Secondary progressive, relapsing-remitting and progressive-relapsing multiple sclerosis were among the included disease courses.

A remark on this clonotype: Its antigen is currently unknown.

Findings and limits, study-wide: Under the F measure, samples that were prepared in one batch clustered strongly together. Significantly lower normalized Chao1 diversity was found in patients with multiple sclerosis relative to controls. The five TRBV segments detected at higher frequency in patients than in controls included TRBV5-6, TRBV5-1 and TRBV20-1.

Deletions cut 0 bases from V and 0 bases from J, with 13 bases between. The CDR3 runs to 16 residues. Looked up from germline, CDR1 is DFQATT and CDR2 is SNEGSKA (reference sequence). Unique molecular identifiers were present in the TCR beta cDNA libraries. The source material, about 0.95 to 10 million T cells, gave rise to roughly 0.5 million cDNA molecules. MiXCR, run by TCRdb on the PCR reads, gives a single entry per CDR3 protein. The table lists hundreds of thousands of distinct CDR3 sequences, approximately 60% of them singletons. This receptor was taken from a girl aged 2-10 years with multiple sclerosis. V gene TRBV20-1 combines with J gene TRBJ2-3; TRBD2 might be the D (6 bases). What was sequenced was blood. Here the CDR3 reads CSAREWGRGSTDTQYF. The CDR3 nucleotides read TGCAGTGCTAGAGAGTGGGGCCGGGGGAGCACAGATACGCAGTATTTT.